This T cell receptor beta chain was identified during a study of blood T cells in healthy people across ages. Study results and limitations: The donors' CMV status was not determined, possibly confounding changes in expanded clonotypes.

This clonotype was seen more than once but under ten times. Its specificity is not known. Using a J-beta primer mix together with a sample-barcoded 5' primer, a second PCR was run for roughly 6 to 12 cycles. TCRdb called the 5' RACE reads again in MiXCR, with one record for every CDR3 protein. In the table there are around 700,000 distinct CDR3 sequences, more than 20% of which are singletons. RNA extraction gave at least 5.5 micrograms of total RNA per sample. Germline CDR1 SGHTA, CDR2 FQGNSA. The CDR3 extends over 18 amino acids. These same records also appear under a second study, on T cells of mothers and their children. That report adds: In the second PCR, M1S primer introduced barcodes and 2-4 random bases. The TCR beta CDR3 read count exceeded 10 million for each mother and was several million for each child.

The specimen was blood. The genes are TRBV7-2 and TRBJ2-5; 12 positions agree with TRBD1. The J call may be mistaken, given a closer DNA end match to TRBJ2-7. This sequence was found in a boy under 18 in good health. The DNA of the CDR3 is TGTGCCAGCAGCTTCACCCTCGGGACAGGGGGCCGGGGCTACGAGCAGTACTTC. It codes for CASSFTLGTGGRGYEQYF.